This paragraph covers one TCR beta chain sequence. This entry is derived from a study of blood T cell repertoires in COVID-19. The repertoire was sequenced with immunoSEQ multiplex PCR; TCRdb's copy has only in-frame clones and lacks some. The data show 230,000 or so clones, roughly nine tenths seen once. Trimming took off 5 bases at V and 2 bases at J, with 17 bases between the two ends. Germline lookup yields CDR1 KGHDR and CDR2 SFDVKD. The CDR3 is 16 residues long. The V gene is TRBV24-1, the J gene TRBJ1-2, with D unclear. Sequencing used peripheral blood. The TCR was taken from a middle-aged man with active or convalescent COVID-19. This CDR3 is CATSGKETELNYGYTF. The CDR3 coding sequence is TGTGCCACCAGTGGAAAGGAGACGGAACTAAACTATGGCTACACCTTC.